The rows below give T cell receptor beta chains drawn from one sample of a study of OX40 agonist ivuxolimab in advanced cancers. Profiled with immunoSEQ multiplex PCR; TCRdb holds only in-frame clones, not every one. The table lists about 55,000 clones, 88% of them singletons. Sequencing was performed on CD4+ or CD8+ T cells sorted from blood, taken in a trial of the OX40 agonist ivuxolimab. The receptors were sampled from an adult with an advanced solid tumor such as melanoma, head and neck, liver or kidney cancer. Both conserved end residues are part of each CDR3.

CDR3	V	J
CASSEATASNQPQHF	TRBV2	TRBJ1-5
CASSPRRVNTEAFF	TRBV18	TRBJ1-1
CASSLALAGPDTQYF	TRBV5-1	TRBJ2-3
CASSTEHGVPEDF	TRBV5-4	TRBJ1-2
CASSSGLAGTTGELFF	TRBV7-7	TRBJ2-2
CASSSTPGGSQPQHF	TRBV28	TRBJ1-5
CATRDRGHPLFF	TRBV6-4	TRBJ2-1
CASSRQDQPYNEQFF	TRBV28	TRBJ2-1
CASSQTLDRMNTEAFF	TRBV4-1	TRBJ1-1
CASSHGQGGPDTQYF	TRBV7-6	TRBJ2-3
CASSFRDREADTQYF	TRBV5-1	TRBJ2-3
CASCPTVNTEAFF	TRBV6-5	TRBJ1-1
CASSEDGARNYGYTF	TRBV5-1	TRBJ1-2
CASRARKERNTEAFF	TRBV2	TRBJ1-1
CASSLLAGGYEQYF	TRBV7-6	TRBJ2-7
CASSLTPSTIGTGNTIYF	TRBV27	TRBJ1-3
CASSPMGETQYF	TRBV18	TRBJ2-5
CASSRTGSSTGELFF	TRBV7-7	TRBJ2-2
CASSRHAGAEAFF	TRBV14	TRBJ1-1
CASSLEAGGPGGTQYF	TRBV5-1	TRBJ2-3
CASSSPADLNYGYTF	TRBV6-5	TRBJ1-2
CASSSLFGEKLFF	TRBV6-6	TRBJ1-4
CASSPRAGANEKLFF	TRBV5-1	TRBJ1-4
CASRKQMNTEAFF	TRBV19	TRBJ1-1
CASGASPGGYGYTF	TRBV12-5	TRBJ1-2
CASSLQPAGPGNTIYF	TRBV5-1	TRBJ1-3
CASSLVGGRVKNIQYF	TRBV7-2	TRBJ2-4
CASSPRIFSLNTEAFF	TRBV18	TRBJ1-1
CASSSQILAGSSYEQYF	TRBV5-1	TRBJ2-7
CASSEEGGRGTQYF	TRBV6-1	TRBJ2-5
CASSLLSGSGNTIYF	TRBV7-8	TRBJ1-3
CASSPKGGLDGYTF	TRBV18	TRBJ1-2
CASSSTVDEKLFF	TRBV7-9	TRBJ1-4
CASSIIQWNKPTGELFF	TRBV19	TRBJ2-2
CASTEVPAGPQHF	TRBV18	TRBJ1-5
CASSPVQGPGELFF	TRBV18	TRBJ2-2
CASSPNYEQYF	TRBV18	TRBJ2-7
CASSSTGTAKNIQYF	TRBV28	TRBJ2-4
CAISESSGTYEQYF	TRBV10-3	TRBJ2-7
CASSLAGASSPLHF	TRBV5-6	TRBJ1-6
CASGKRDHSGNTIYF	TRBV11-1	TRBJ1-3
CSPYITGNTEAFF	TRBV29-1	TRBJ1-1
CASTRRANYGYTF	TRBV19	TRBJ1-2
CASHRQGVNTEAFF	TRBV2	TRBJ1-1
CASSLVWETQYF	TRBV7-8	TRBJ2-5
CASSNRLGSLHTQYF	TRBV5-1	TRBJ2-3
CASSFQGRTGELFF	TRBV27	TRBJ2-2
CASSLYYEQFF	TRBV28	TRBJ2-1
CAISGGRESYNEQFF	TRBV10-3	TRBJ2-1
CAISESIQPSNYGYTF	TRBV10-3	TRBJ1-2
CASRPWEGPPSLPANVLTF	TRBV6-9	TRBJ2-6
CASGIYEQFF	TRBV19	TRBJ2-1
CASSLAGTGGEKLFF	TRBV28	TRBJ1-4